The rows below give T cell receptor beta chains drawn from one sample of a study of T-cell memory formation after mild COVID-19. Using its own MiXCR run on the 5' RACE reads, TCRdb lists one record per CDR3 protein. The sample yields about 360,000 distinct CDR3 sequences, under 15% seen once. What was sequenced was PBMCs or a T cell subset sorted from them (not recorded which). These receptors originate from a man between 18 and 29 years old who had mild COVID-19 (a few samples of this study predate the infection). Cell type and time point are not known. Both conserved end residues are part of each CDR3. Each record gives: V gene, J gene, D gene, clone size, CDR3 DNA, CDR3 protein. The D gene is left open where the match is weak. Some rows have no size entry. The others give once, few or many, or a class for an expanded clone.

v_call: TRBV7-9
j_call: TRBJ1-1
d_call: -
clone_size: -
cdr3_nt: TGTGCCAGCAGCGCAACCTGGGAGAACACTGAAGCTTTCTTT
cdr3_aa: CASSATWENTEAFF

v_call: TRBV7-9
j_call: TRBJ2-3
d_call: TRBD1
clone_size: -
cdr3_nt: TGTGCCAGCAGCCCCCGGACAGGGGGCGAGGCGGATACGCAGTATTTT
cdr3_aa: CASSPRTGGEADTQYF

v_call: TRBV18
j_call: TRBJ2-5
d_call: -
clone_size: -
cdr3_nt: TGTGCCACCCTCCAGCGCGTGGGAACAGGGGAGACCCAGTACTTC
cdr3_aa: CATLQRVGTGETQYF

v_call: TRBV5-1
j_call: TRBJ2-2
d_call: TRBD2
clone_size: -
cdr3_nt: TGCGCCAGCAGCCCGGGACTAGCGGGTGCCGGGGAGCTGTTTTTT
cdr3_aa: CASSPGLAGAGELFF

v_call: TRBV5-1
j_call: TRBJ1-1
d_call: -
clone_size: -
cdr3_nt: TGCGCCAGCAGCTTGGTGGGTAGGGTCGGTACTGAAGATTTCTTT
cdr3_aa: CASSLVGRVGTEDFF

v_call: TRBV21-1
j_call: TRBJ1-3
d_call: -
clone_size: once
cdr3_nt: TGTGCCAGGAGTAACGGGGACGGAGGAGCCCGAAACACCATATATTTT
cdr3_aa: CARSNGDGGARNTIYF

v_call: TRBV20-1
j_call: TRBJ2-3
d_call: TRBD2
clone_size: few
cdr3_nt: TGCAGTGCTAGCAGCCCAGCGGGGGGGCAAAGACTTGGCACAGATACGCAGTATTTT
cdr3_aa: CSASSPAGGQRLGTDTQYF

v_call: TRBV5-6
j_call: TRBJ2-1
d_call: TRBD2
clone_size: -
cdr3_nt: TGTGCCAGCAGCTTGGCCCCAGCGGGGGGTGGAAATGAGCAGTTCTTC
cdr3_aa: CASSLAPAGGGNEQFF

v_call: TRBV7-8
j_call: TRBJ1-3
d_call: -
clone_size: few
cdr3_nt: TGTGCCAGCAGTGTAGTCGCCATGGCCGAGGCCTTCTCTGGAAACACCATATATTTT
cdr3_aa: CASSVVAMAEAFSGNTIYF

v_call: TRBV4-1
j_call: TRBJ1-1
d_call: -
clone_size: -
cdr3_nt: TGCGCCAGCAGCCAAGAATTCGGGTACACTGAAGCTTTCTTT
cdr3_aa: CASSQEFGYTEAFF

v_call: TRBV18
j_call: TRBJ1-1
d_call: -
clone_size: many
cdr3_nt: TGTGCCAGCTCACCACGCGGTAGTAAGGAAACCAGTGGCTCTAGGTTGACCTTT
cdr3_aa: CASSPRGSKETSGSRLTF

v_call: TRBV19
j_call: TRBJ2-1
d_call: TRBD1
clone_size: -
cdr3_nt: TGTGCCAGTAGTATAGATCGCTGGGGTGTCCCAGGGACAGCCTACAATGAGCAGTTCTTC
cdr3_aa: CASSIDRWGVPGTAYNEQFF

v_call: TRBV3-1
j_call: TRBJ1-2
d_call: TRBD1
clone_size: few
cdr3_nt: TGTGCCAGCAGCAACAGACAGGGACTAAACTATGGCTACACCTTC
cdr3_aa: CASSNRQGLNYGYTF

v_call: TRBV6-5
j_call: TRBJ1-2
d_call: TRBD1
clone_size: -
cdr3_nt: TGTGCCAGCACCCAAGGACAGGGGAATAATGGCTACACCTTC
cdr3_aa: CASTQGQGNNGYTF

v_call: TRBV7-9
j_call: TRBJ1-1
d_call: TRBD1
clone_size: few
cdr3_nt: TGTGCCAGCAGCTGGACAGGGGGTTTGACTGAAGCTTTCTTT
cdr3_aa: CASSWTGGLTEAFF

v_call: TRBV12-3/TRBV12-4
j_call: TRBJ2-5
d_call: -
clone_size: -
cdr3_nt: TGTGCCAGCAGTCCCCGGACGTCTCCCGAGACCCAGTACTTC
cdr3_aa: CASSPRTSPETQYF

v_call: TRBV5-1
j_call: TRBJ2-5
d_call: -
clone_size: many
cdr3_nt: TGCGCCAGCAGCTTAATTCCGGGAGAGCAAGAGACCCAGTACTTC
cdr3_aa: CASSLIPGEQETQYF

v_call: TRBV7-2
j_call: TRBJ2-3
d_call: -
clone_size: -
cdr3_nt: TGTGCCAGCAGCCCTACGGGTACGCAGTATTTT
cdr3_aa: CASSPTGTQYF

v_call: TRBV5-1
j_call: TRBJ1-1
d_call: -
clone_size: -
cdr3_nt: TGCGCCAGTAGCCCATCCGGGGGCCAGCCCCGCCAGGGAGCTTTCTTT
cdr3_aa: CASSPSGGQPRQGAFF

v_call: TRBV27
j_call: TRBJ1-4
d_call: -
clone_size: -
cdr3_nt: TGTGCCAGCAGTTTTGGGCAGGCAGCTAATGAAAAACTGTTTTTT
cdr3_aa: CASSFGQAANEKLFF